This is a list of T cell receptor beta chains from one sample in a study of beta chain features in type 1 diabetes. Assay used: immunoSEQ multiplex PCR; TCRdb lists only in-frame clones, some missing. The sample lists some 150,000 clones, roughly 11% occurring once. Sequencing was done on a sample of central memory CD4+ T cells from blood. The receptors were gathered from a man aged 18 to 35 in good health. CDR3s include the opening cysteine and the closing phenylalanine or tryptophan. Each record gives: CDR3 protein, J gene, V gene.

CDR3 protein: CASSPGTGGNNEQFF
J gene: TRBJ2-1
V gene: TRBV9

CDR3 protein: CASSQQGQVTDTQYF
J gene: TRBJ2-3
V gene: TRBV5-1

CDR3 protein: CASSPSKRGGMADTQYF
J gene: TRBJ2-3
V gene: TRBV7-9

CDR3 protein: CAISDTPSSEQYF
J gene: TRBJ2-7
V gene: TRBV10-3

CDR3 protein: CASSVRESQPQHF
J gene: TRBJ1-5
V gene: TRBV11-2

CDR3 protein: CASSLQPRHEQYF
J gene: TRBJ2-7
V gene: TRBV7-2

CDR3 protein: CASSPGLDYEQYF
J gene: TRBJ2-7
V gene: TRBV18

CDR3 protein: CASSRPGKIGNEQFF
J gene: TRBJ2-1
V gene: TRBV7-2

CDR3 protein: CASSQGTSGRALIGTQYF
J gene: TRBJ2-5
V gene: TRBV14

CDR3 protein: CAVLLGSSTDTQYF
J gene: TRBJ2-3
V gene: TRBV9

CDR3 protein: CASSLGWTTDTQYF
J gene: TRBJ2-3
V gene: TRBV27

CDR3 protein: CASRQEYNSPLHF
J gene: TRBJ1-6
V gene: TRBV30

CDR3 protein: CASSPRQRNGYTF
J gene: TRBJ1-2
V gene: TRBV19

CDR3 protein: CAITRGPGTGELFF
J gene: TRBJ2-2
V gene: TRBV10-3

CDR3 protein: CASSHLRSGELFF
J gene: TRBJ2-2
V gene: TRBV4-1

CDR3 protein: CASSRDRGTNEKLFF
J gene: TRBJ1-4
V gene: TRBV9

CDR3 protein: CATMPGDRNTEAFF
J gene: TRBJ1-1
V gene: TRBV5-1

CDR3 protein: CSVETGAREKLFF
J gene: TRBJ1-4
V gene: TRBV29-1

CDR3 protein: CSVETYRELHLNEQFF
J gene: TRBJ2-1
V gene: TRBV29-1

CDR3 protein: CASSQDGGGRQETQYF
J gene: TRBJ2-5
V gene: TRBV4-1

CDR3 protein: CSVPGQAAYEQYF
J gene: TRBJ2-7
V gene: TRBV29-1

CDR3 protein: CASSSHYISSTDTQYF
J gene: TRBJ2-3
V gene: TRBV11-2

CDR3 protein: CASSLMYGYTF
J gene: TRBJ1-2
V gene: TRBV5-6

CDR3 protein: CASSLGGQGANEQFF
J gene: TRBJ2-1
V gene: TRBV4-2

CDR3 protein: CASSLARGGGNTIYF
J gene: TRBJ1-3
V gene: TRBV7-2

CDR3 protein: CASSPRTGGTNSPLHF
J gene: TRBJ1-6
V gene: TRBV28